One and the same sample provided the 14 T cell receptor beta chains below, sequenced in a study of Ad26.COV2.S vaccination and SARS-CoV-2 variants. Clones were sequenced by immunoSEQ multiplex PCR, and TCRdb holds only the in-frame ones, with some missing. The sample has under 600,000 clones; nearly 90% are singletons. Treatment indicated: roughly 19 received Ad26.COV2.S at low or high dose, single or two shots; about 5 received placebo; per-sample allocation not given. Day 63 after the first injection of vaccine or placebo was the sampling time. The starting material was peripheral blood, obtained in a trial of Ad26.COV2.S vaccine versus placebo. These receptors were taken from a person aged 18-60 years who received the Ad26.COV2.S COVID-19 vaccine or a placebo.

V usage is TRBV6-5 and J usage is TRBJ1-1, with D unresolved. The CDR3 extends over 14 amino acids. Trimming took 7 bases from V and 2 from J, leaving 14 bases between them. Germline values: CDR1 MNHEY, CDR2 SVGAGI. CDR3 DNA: TGTGCCAGCAAATTAGGTTTTTTAAACACTGAAGCTTTCTTT. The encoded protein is CASKLGFLNTEAFF.

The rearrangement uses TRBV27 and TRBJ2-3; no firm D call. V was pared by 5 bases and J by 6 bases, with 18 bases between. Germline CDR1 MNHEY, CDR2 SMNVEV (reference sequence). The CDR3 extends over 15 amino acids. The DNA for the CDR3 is TGTGCCAGCAGTCCCAGTCTTCGGGCGCGGGATACGCAGTATTTT. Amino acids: CASSPSLRARDTQYF.

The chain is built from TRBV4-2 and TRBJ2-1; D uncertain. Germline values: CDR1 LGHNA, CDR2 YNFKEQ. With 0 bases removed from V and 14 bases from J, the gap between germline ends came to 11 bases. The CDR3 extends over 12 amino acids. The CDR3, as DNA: TGTGCCAGCAGCCAAGACCTCCCTAGAAAGTTCTTC. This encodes CASSQDLPRKFF.

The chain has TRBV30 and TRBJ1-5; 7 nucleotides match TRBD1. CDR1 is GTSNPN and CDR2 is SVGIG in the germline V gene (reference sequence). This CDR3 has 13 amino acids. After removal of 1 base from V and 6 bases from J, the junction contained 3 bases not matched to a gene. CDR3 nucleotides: TGTGCCTGGAGTGCTGCAGGGGGTCAGCCCCAGCATTTT. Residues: CAWSAAGGQPQHF.

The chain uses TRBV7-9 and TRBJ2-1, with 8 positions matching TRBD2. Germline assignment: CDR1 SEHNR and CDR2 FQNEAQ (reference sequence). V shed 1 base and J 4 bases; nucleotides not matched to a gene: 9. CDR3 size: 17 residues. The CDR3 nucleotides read TGTGCCAGCAGCTTAGAGGGAACTAGCGGACAGTACAATGAGCAGTTCTTC. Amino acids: CASSLEGTSGQYNEQFF.

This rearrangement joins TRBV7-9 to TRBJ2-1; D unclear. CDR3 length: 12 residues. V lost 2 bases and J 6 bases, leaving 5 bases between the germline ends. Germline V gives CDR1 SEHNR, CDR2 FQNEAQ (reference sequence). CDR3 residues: CASSLSPNEQFF. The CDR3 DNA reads TGTGCCAGCAGCTTATCGCCCAATGAGCAGTTCTTC.

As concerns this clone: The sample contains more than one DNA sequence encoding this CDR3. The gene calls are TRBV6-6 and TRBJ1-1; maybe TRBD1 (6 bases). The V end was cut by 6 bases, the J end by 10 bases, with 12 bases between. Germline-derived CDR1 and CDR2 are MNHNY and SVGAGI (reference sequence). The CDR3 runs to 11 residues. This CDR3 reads CASRLQGRAFF. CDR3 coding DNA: TGTGCCAGCAGGCTACAGGGTAGAGCTTTCTTT.

This CDR3 reads CASSQAQFRSGANVLTF. In nucleotides, the CDR3 is TGCGCCAGCAGCCAAGCCCAGTTTCGGTCTGGGGCCAACGTCCTGACTTTC. The chain is built from TRBV4-1 and TRBJ2-6; no clear D. Trimming shortened V by 1 base and J by 1 base, and 11 bases separated the two germline ends. CDR1 and CDR2 from the germline V gene are MGHRA and YSYEKL. There are 17 residues in the CDR3.

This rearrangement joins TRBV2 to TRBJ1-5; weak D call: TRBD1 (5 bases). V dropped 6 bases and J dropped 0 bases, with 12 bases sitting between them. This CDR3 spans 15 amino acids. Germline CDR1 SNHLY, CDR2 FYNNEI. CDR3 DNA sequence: TGTGCCAGCAGGTACGACAGTAATAGCAATCAGCCCCAGCATTTT. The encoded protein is CASRYDSNSNQPQHF.

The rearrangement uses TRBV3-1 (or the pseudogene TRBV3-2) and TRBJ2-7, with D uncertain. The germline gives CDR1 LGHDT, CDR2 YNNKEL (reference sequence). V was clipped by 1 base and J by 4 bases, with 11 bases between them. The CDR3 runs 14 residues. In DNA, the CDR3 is TGTGCCAGCAGCCAAGGATTAACGGATTACGAGCAGTACTTC. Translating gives CASSQGLTDYEQYF.

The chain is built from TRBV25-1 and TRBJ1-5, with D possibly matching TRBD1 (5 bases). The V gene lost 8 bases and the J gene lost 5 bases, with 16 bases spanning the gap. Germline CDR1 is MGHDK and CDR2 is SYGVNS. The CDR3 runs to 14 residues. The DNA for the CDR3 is TGTGCCAGCGGTGGGGGTCGGTATGATCAGCCCCAGCATTTT. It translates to CASGGGRYDQPQHF.

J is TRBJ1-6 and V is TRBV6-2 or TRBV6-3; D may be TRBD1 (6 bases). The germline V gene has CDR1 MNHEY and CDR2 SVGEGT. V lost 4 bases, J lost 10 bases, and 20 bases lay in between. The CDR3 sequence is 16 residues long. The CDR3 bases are TGTGCCAGCAGTTCGTCCCGGACAGCCCTGGCCTCACCCCTCCACTTT. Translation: CASSSSRTALASPLHF.

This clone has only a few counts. Here the CDR3 reads CAWRTGRSYTF. CDR3 nucleotide sequence: TGTGCCTGGAGGACAGGGCGAAGCTACACCTTC. The chain links TRBV30 to TRBJ1-2; 7 nucleotides agree with TRBD1. Losses at the gene ends were 3 bases for V and 9 bases for J; bases not matched to a gene: 4. Germline values: CDR1 GTSNPN, CDR2 SVGIG (reference sequence). This CDR3 region has 11 residues. Drawing the rest from reference TRBV30 and TRBJ1-2, the complete variable domain is SQTIHQWPATLVQPVGSPLSLECTVEGTSNPNLYWYRQAAGRGLQLLFYSVGIGQISSEVPQNLSASRPQDRQFILSSKKLLLSDSGFYLCAWRTGRSYTFGSGTRLTVV.

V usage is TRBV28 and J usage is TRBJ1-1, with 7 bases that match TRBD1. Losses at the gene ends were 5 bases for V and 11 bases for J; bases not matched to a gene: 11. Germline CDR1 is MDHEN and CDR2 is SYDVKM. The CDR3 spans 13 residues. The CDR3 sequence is CASSRGGEEVAFF. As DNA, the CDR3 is TGTGCCAGCAGTAGAGGGGGCGAGGAGGTGGCTTTCTTT.